Below, 12 T cell receptor beta chains from the same sample are listed, as sequenced in a study of cytomegalovirus exposure and HLA in healthy donors. The assay was immunoSEQ multiplex PCR, and TCRdb's table has in-frame clones only and misses some. The sample has 130,000 to 150,000 clones, roughly 89% seen once; the top ten hold around 9%. Sample: PBMCs. The receptor source for this set is a woman aged 18-29 years in good health and CMV-seropositive.

The rearrangement joins TRBV6-1 to TRBJ2-7, with D perhaps TRBD2 (6 bases). The CDR3 spans 14 residues. Trimming stripped 10 bases from V and 5 bases from J, with 21 bases between. CDR1 MNHNS and CDR2 SASEGT come from the germline V gene. CDR3 residues: CATGTGTPWDEQYF. The CDR3 bases are TGTGCCACCGGAACCGGGACTCCTTGGGACGAGCAGTACTTC.

The chain recombines TRBV2 with TRBJ2-1; no clear D gene. V was cut by 8 bases and J by 6 bases, with 11 bases left in between. This CDR3 is built from 12 residues. Germline CDR1 SNHLY, CDR2 FYNNEI. CDR3: CASGLRRNEQFF. Here the CDR3 DNA reads TGTGCCAGCGGTCTGAGGCGCAATGAGCAGTTCTTC.

J is TRBJ2-2 and V is TRBV7-2; the match to TRBD1 covers 8 bases. J lost 5 bases, V lost 1 base, and 9 bases had no gene match. Per the germline V gene, CDR1 is SGHTA and CDR2 is FQGNSA. The CDR3 consists of 17 residues. The CDR3 protein is CASSLVAGGARTGELFF. The CDR3 DNA follows: TGTGCCAGCAGCTTAGTCGCAGGGGGCGCGAGGACCGGGGAGCTGTTTTTT.

This rearrangement joins TRBV28 to TRBJ2-2; 8 nucleotides line up with TRBD1. Germline loops: CDR1 MDHEN, CDR2 SYDVKM. The CDR3 spans 14 residues. V shed 11 bases, J shed 4 bases, and the junction held 9 bases outside the gene matches. The CDR3 reads CAAGGRLRTGELFF. The CDR3 DNA reads as TGTGCCGCAGGGGGCCGCCTGCGCACCGGGGAGCTGTTTTTT.

V gene TRBV30 combines with J gene TRBJ2-1; D may be TRBD1 (5 bases). From germline, CDR1 is GTSNPN and CDR2 SVGIG (reference sequence). This CDR3 contains 14 residues. The V gene lost 2 bases and the J gene lost 0 bases, with 8 bases spanning the gap. CDR3: CAWSLGVSYNEQFF. The DNA of the CDR3 is TGTGCCTGGAGTTTAGGGGTCTCCTACAATGAGCAGTTCTTC.

The chain carries TRBV18 and TRBJ2-3; TRBD1 matches at 7 bases. The ends lost 3 bases at V and 2 bases at J; junction bases unmatched: 8. This CDR3 spans 16 amino acids. Germline lookup yields CDR1 KGHSH and CDR2 LQKENI. The CDR3 DNA is TGTGCCAGCTCACCCGGAGTGACAGGGAACACAGATACGCAGTATTTT. Encoded protein: CASSPGVTGNTDTQYF.

The chain carries TRBV7-8 and TRBJ2-3; TRBD2 matches 10 bases. The CDR3 sequence is 18 residues long. Germline loops: CDR1 SGHVS, CDR2 FQNEAQ. With V trimmed by 4 bases and J by 4 bases, 14 bases remained unmatched. The CDR3 loop is CASSSLRQLAGLADTQYF. CDR3 bases: TGTGCCAGCAGCTCCTTGCGTCAACTAGCGGGGTTGGCAGATACGCAGTATTTT.

The chain combines TRBV30 with TRBJ1-2; D perhaps matches TRBD1 (6 bases). This CDR3 has 13 amino acids. Trimming shortened V by 5 bases and J by 0 bases, and 10 bases separated the two germline ends. Per germline, CDR1 GTSNPN and CDR2 SVGIG (reference sequence). The CDR3 nucleotides read TGTGCCTGGTCAGGGGCCGCTAACTATGGCTACACCTTC. Amino acids: CAWSGAANYGYTF.

J is TRBJ1-1 and V is TRBV2; D gene uncertain. Germline CDR1 is SNHLY and CDR2 is FYNNEI. The CDR3 totals 13 residues. The germline V and J ends were trimmed by 4 bases and 3 bases, with 9 bases remaining between them. The CDR3 spells CASSGWADTEAFF. For the CDR3, the DNA is TGTGCCAGCAGTGGTTGGGCAGACACTGAAGCTTTCTTT.

The V and J genes are TRBV5-1 and TRBJ2-7; D gene ambiguous. The CDR3 totals 11 residues. The germline V gene has CDR1 SGHRS and CDR2 YFSETQ. With 4 bases removed from V and 4 bases from J, the gap between germline ends came to 6 bases. The CDR3 spells CASSEEYEQYF. CDR3 coding DNA: TGCGCCAGCAGCGAGGAGTACGAGCAGTACTTC.

The CDR3 here is CSGGLGYEQYF. The DNA of the CDR3 is TGCAGCGGAGGGCTAGGGTACGAGCAGTACTTC. The chain carries TRBV29-1 and TRBJ2-7, with D perhaps matching TRBD2 (5 bases). The germline gives CDR1 SQVTM, CDR2 ANQGSEA. Between the trimmed V and J ends, which lost 7 bases and 4 bases, there was a span of 11 bases. The CDR3 sequence is 11 residues long.

J is TRBJ1-1 and V is TRBV4-1, with a weak D call TRBD1 (5 bases). V was pared by 4 bases and J by 0 bases, with 15 bases between. CDR1 is MGHRA and CDR2 is YSYEKL in the germline V gene. The CDR3 loop spans 16 amino acids. CDR3 nucleotides: TGCGCCAGCAGCCTACCACAGGACGGATTGAACACTGAAGCTTTCTTT. Amino acids: CASSLPQDGLNTEAFF.